This T cell receptor (beta chain) was retrieved from a study of blood T cells in healthy people across ages (dated by TCRdb to between 2014 and 2017). Looking at the study overall: In model experiments, template switching captured about one uniquely barcoded TCR beta cDNA molecule for every two T cells. Four age groups were formed from the donors: young (average around 15 years), middle-aged (more than 35), aged (approximately 60) and long-lived (approximately 80). Using the same blood draw, the study looked at two additional independent replicas of 1 million unique cDNA reads for two donors, one aged 18 to 30 and the other aged 80 or older. To avoid experimental bias, donors of different ages were randomly spread across the sequencing lanes. Age-related changes in TCR beta repertoire diversity were measured in the study by deep sequencing normalized with unique cDNA molecular identifiers. General findings and caveats noted by the study authors: Compared with the aged group, more naive CD4+ T cells, fewer expanded clones and increased TCR diversity were shown by the long-lived group, suggesting age selection. The CMV infection status of donors was not known, potentially confounding age-related changes in expanded clonotypes. Because profiling used bulk unsorted PBMCs, naive and antigen-experienced compartments could not be compared conclusively. There was a strong correlation between observed TCR beta diversity and the percentage of naive T cells measured by flow cytometry. As age increased, observed TCR beta diversity per million T cells dropped in a roughly linear way, and a significant reduction was already evident by age 40. Total diversity estimates from one million sequenced T cells were considered lower bounds and underestimates.

The donors were a few dozen Caucasian individuals from Russia, aged 6 to 90 years, who were systemically healthy. Each donor gave 8 to 10 milliliters of peripheral blood, collected into EDTA-treated Vacutainer tubes. Ficoll-Paque density-gradient centrifugation was used to isolate PBMCs, with at least 7 million per sample. Trizol reagent was used to extract total RNA from PBMCs, with at least 5.5 micrograms per sample. Naive CD45RAhigh/CD27high T cell percentages were measured by flow cytometry on a PBMC aliquot from every donor. This clonotype was counted only a few times. This receptor's antigen is unknown. A much larger clone lies one base from this, so it may be a read error. Library construction relied on 5' RACE. The second PCR ran for roughly 6 to 11 cycles and used a J-beta primer mix along with a sample-barcoded 5' primer. Each TCR beta cDNA molecule received a unique molecular identifier from a template-switch 5' adaptor carrying 12 random nucleotides. Each sample yielded at least 2.5 million CDR3-containing paired-end reads. First-strand cDNA synthesis was performed from all RNA using the Mint cDNA synthesis kit, with priming by a TRBC-specific oligonucleotide. Following uracil-DNA glycosylase treatment, a first 18-cycle PCR with universal primers M1SS and BC2_uni_R was performed on all cDNA. On the authors' methods: For normalization, 1 million high-quality reads, each with a distinct molecular identifier, were randomly selected from each sample. Reads with shared molecular identifiers were discarded instead of being binned into consensus sequences. MiTCR, run with a Q25 quality threshold and the strictest error-elimination algorithm, handled CDR3 identification, clonotype clustering and error correction. A nonparametric unseen species model with Euler transformation was used to estimate lower-bound total TCR beta diversity. TCRdb's own reprocessing of the public reads used fastp at Q25 and MiXCR and kept productive beta chains. Records with the same CDR3 protein are collapsed into one entry carrying the most frequent genes and DNA. TCRdb, not the original authors, processed these V and J calls. Counted in this sample were some 1.8 million distinct CDR3 sequences; around 40% of them appeared once. The biggest ten clones account for 23% of the sample.

From the germline V gene (reference sequence), CDR1 is SEHNR and CDR2 is FQNEAQ. V gives up 8 bases and J gives up 0 bases, and the segment between their germline ends measures 20 bases. Counted from cysteine to phenylalanine, this CDR3 has 18 amino acids. The sequence is cut down to CDR3 DNA, 54 bases in frame from base 1. The chain is encoded by TRBV7-9 joined to TRBJ2-6; a tentative D match to TRBD1 spans 5 bases. The clonotype was recovered from a human donor in good health. The sample taken for sequencing was blood. For the CDR3, the sequence is CASRRGDSSYSGANVLTF. The DNA is as follows: TGTGCCAGCCGACGAGGCGACAGTTCCTACTCTGGGGCCAACGTCCTGACTTTC. Beyond the CDR3, the reference TRBV7-9 and TRBJ2-6 genes provide the residues; the full variable domain reads: DTGVSQNPRHKITKRGQNVTFRCDPISEHNRLYWYRQTLGQGPEFLTYFQNEAQLEKSRLLSDRFSAERPKGSFSTLEIQRTEQGDSAMYLCASRRGDSSYSGANVLTFGAGSRLTVL.